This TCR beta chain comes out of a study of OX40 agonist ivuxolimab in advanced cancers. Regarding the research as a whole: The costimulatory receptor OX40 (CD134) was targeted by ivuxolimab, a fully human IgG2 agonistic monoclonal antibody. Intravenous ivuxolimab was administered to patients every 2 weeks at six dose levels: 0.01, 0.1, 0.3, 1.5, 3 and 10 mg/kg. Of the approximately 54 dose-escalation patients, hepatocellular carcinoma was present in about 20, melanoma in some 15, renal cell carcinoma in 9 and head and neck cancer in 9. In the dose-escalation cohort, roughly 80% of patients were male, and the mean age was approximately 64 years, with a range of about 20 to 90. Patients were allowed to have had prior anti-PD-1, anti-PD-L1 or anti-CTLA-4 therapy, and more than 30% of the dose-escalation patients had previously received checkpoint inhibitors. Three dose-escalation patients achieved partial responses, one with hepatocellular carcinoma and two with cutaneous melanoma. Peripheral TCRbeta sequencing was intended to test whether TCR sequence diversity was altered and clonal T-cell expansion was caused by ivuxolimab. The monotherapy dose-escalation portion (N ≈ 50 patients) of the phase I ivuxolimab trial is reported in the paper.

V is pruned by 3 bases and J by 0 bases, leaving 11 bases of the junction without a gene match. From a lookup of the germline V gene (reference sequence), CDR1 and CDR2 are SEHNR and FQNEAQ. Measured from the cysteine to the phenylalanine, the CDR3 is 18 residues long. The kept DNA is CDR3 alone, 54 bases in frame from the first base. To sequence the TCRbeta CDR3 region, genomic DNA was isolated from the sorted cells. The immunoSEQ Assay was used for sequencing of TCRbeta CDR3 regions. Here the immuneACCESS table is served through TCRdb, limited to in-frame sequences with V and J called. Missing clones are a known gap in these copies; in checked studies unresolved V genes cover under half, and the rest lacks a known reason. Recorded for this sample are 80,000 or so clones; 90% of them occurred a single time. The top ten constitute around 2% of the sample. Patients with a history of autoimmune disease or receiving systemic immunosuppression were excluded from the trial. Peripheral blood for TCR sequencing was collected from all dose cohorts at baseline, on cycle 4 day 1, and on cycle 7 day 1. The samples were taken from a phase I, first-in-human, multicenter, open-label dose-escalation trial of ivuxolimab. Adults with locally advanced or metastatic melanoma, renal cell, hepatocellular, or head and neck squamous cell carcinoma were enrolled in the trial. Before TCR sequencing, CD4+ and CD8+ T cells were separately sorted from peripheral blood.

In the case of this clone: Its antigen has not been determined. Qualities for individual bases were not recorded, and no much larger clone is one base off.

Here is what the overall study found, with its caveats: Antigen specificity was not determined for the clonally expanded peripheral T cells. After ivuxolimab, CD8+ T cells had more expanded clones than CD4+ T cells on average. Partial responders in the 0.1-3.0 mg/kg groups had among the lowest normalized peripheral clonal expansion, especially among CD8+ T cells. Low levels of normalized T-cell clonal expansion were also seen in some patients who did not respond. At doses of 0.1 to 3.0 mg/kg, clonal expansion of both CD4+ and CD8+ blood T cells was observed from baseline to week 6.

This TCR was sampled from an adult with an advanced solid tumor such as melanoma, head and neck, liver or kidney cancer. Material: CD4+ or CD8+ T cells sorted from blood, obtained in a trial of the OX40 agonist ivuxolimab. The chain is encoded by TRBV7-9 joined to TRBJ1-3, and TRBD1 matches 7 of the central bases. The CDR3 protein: CASSFSQGGTFSGNTIYF. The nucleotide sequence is TGTGCCAGCAGCTTTAGCCAGGGGGGGACGTTCTCTGGAAACACCATATATTTT.